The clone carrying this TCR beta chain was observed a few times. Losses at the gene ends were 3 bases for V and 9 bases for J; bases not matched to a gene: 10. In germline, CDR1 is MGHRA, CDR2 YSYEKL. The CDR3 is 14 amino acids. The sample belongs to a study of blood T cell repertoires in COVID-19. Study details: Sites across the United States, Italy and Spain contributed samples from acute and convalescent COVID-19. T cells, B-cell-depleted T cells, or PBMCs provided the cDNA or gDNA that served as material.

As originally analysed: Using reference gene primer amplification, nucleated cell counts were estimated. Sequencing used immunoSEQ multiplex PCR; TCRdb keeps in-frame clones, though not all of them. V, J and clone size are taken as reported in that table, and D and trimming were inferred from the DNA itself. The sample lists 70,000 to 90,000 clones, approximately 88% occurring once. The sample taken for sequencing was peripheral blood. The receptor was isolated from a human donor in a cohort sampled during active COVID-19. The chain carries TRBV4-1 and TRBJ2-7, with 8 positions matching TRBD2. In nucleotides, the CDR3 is TGCGCCAGCAGCCAGGGACTAGAGGGTACCGTGCAGTACTTC. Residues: CASSQGLEGTVQYF.